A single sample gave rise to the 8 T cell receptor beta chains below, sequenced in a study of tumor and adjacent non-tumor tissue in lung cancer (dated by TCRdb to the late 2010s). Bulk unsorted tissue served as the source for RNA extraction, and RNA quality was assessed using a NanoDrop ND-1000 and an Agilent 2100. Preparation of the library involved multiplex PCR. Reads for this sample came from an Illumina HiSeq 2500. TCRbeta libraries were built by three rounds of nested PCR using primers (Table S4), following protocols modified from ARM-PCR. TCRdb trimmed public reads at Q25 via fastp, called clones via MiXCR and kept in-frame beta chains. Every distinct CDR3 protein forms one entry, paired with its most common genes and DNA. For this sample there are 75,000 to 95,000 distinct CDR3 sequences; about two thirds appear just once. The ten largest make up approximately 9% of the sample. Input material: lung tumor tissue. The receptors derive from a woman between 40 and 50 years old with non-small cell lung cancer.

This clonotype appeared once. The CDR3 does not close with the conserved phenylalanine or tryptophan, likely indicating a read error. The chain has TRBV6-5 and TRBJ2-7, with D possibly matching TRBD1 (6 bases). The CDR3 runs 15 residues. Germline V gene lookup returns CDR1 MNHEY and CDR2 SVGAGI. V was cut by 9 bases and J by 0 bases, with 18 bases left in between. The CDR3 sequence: CASRPDRPNSYEQYL. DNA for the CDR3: TGTGCCAGTAGACCCGACAGGCCAAACTCCTACGAGCAGTACTTA.

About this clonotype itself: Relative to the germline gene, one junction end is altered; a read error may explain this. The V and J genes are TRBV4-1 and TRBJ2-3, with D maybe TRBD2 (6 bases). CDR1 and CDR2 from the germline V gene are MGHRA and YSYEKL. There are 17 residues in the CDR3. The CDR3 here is CVSSQDIISGSRDKQYF. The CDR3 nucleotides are TGCGTCAGCAGCCAAGATATAATTTCCGGGAGCAGAGATAAGCAATATTTT.

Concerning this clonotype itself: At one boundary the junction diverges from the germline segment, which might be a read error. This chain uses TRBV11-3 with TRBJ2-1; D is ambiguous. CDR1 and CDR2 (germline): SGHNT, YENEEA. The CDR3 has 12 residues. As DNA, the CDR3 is TGTACCAGCAGTTTACCTCTTACTATCCAGTTCTTC. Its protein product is CTSSLPLTIQFF.

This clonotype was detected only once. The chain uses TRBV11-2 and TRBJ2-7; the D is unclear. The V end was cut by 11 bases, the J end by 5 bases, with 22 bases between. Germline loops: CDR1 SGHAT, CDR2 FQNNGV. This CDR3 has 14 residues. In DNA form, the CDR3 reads TGTGCCTGCGGCTTACAGTTAGCCGTCCACGAGCAGTACTTC. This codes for CACGLQLAVHEQYF. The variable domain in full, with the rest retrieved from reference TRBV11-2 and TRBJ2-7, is EAGVAQSPRYKIIEKRQSVAFWCNPISGHATLYWYQQILGQGPKLLIQFQNNGVVDDSQLPKDRFSAERLKGVDSTLKIQPAKLEDSAVYLCACGLQLAVHEQYFGPGTRLTVT.

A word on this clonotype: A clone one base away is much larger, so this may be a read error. The CDR3 coding sequence is TGCAGCTTCGGCGAACCGGGACAGTTTAACTATGGCCACACCTTC. It translates to CSFGEPGQFNYGHTF. The V and J genes are TRBV29-1 and TRBJ1-2; 7 nucleotides match TRBD1. The CDR3 consists of 15 residues. Per germline, CDR1 SQVTM and CDR2 ANQGSEA.

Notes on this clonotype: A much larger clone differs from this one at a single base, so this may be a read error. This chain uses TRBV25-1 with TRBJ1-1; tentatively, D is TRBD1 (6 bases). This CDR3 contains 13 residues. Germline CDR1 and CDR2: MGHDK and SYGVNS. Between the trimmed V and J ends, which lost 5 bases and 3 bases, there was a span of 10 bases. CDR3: CASSTTGDTEAFF. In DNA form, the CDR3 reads TGTGCCAGCAGTACGACAGGAGACACTGAAGCTTTCTTT.

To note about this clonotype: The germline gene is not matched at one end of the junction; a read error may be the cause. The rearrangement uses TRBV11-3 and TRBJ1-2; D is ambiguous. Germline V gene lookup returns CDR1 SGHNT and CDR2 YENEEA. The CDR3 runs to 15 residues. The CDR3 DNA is TGTGTCAGCTCCCGGATGGCCAGGCCTAACTATGGCTACACCTTC. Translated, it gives CVSSRMARPNYGYTF.

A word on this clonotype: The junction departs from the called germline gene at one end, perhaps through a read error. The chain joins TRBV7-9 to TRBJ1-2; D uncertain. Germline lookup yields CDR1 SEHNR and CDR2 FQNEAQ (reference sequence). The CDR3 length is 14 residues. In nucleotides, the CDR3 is TGTGGCAGCACCACCCTTTGGATAGGGAATGGCTACACCTTC. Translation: CGSTTLWIGNGYTF.